Shown below are 10 T cell receptor beta chains from a single sample sequenced in a study of cytomegalovirus exposure and HLA in healthy donors. TCRdb's copy holds only in-frame clones and misses some; the assay was immunoSEQ multiplex PCR. Among 200,000 to 250,000 clones, less than 85% were seen once, and the ten largest hold about 6%. The specimen sequenced was PBMCs. These receptors all stem from a woman younger than 35 in good health and CMV-seronegative.

The V gene is TRBV25-1, the J gene TRBJ1-1, with a possible D match to TRBD1 (5 bases). Germline-derived CDR1 and CDR2 are MGHDK and SYGVNS. The CDR3 has 14 amino acids. V was clipped by 5 bases and J by 5 bases, with 15 bases between them. The CDR3 DNA is TGTGCCAGCAGTCCCCAGGGTGTTGGGACTGAAGCTTTCTTT. Translation: CASSPQGVGTEAFF. The whole variable domain, filled in from reference TRBV25-1 and TRBJ1-1, reads EADIYQTPRYLVIGTGKKITLECSQTMGHDKMYWYQQDPGMELHLIHYSYGVNSTEKGDLSSESTVSRIRTEHFPLTLESARPSHTSQYLCASSPQGVGTEAFFGQGTRLTVV.

The chain couples TRBV27 to TRBJ2-1; 13 nucleotides line up with TRBD2. Losses at the gene ends were 5 bases for V and 4 bases for J; bases not matched to a gene: 5. CDR3 length: 16 amino acids. In germline, CDR1 is MNHEY, CDR2 SMNVEV (reference sequence). CDR3 coding DNA: TGTGCCAGCAGTCTCCCGGGACTAGCGGGATACAATGAGCAGTTCTTC. Protein: CASSLPGLAGYNEQFF.

The V call is TRBV5-1, the J call TRBJ2-7; 8 bases align to TRBD1. This CDR3 comprises 15 residues. The ends lost 4 bases at V and 3 bases at J; junction bases unmatched: 9. The germline gives CDR1 SGHRS, CDR2 YFSETQ. CDR3 sequence: CASSPGQVGNYEQYF. CDR3 in DNA: TGCGCCAGCAGCCCGGGACAGGTGGGGAACTACGAGCAGTACTTC.

The rearrangement joins TRBV19 to TRBJ1-2; no reliable D call. V dropped 6 bases and J dropped 5 bases, with 16 bases sitting between them. The CDR3 sequence is 14 residues long. The V gene's germline CDR1 is LNHDA and CDR2 SQIVND (reference sequence). The CDR3 region is CASRQRTVGYGYTF. Here the CDR3 DNA reads TGTGCCAGTAGACAAAGGACGGTAGGGTATGGCTACACCTTC.

The chain employs TRBV2 and TRBJ2-3; the D call may be TRBD1 or TRBD2 (6 bases each). The length of the CDR3 is 15 residues. The V and J ends lost 3 bases and 2 bases respectively, with 12 bases between them. The germline V gene has CDR1 SNHLY and CDR2 FYNNEI. The CDR3 bases are TGTGCCAGCAGTGAGTCGGGGGCCGACACAGATACGCAGTATTTT. It translates to CASSESGADTDTQYF.

The chain couples TRBV27 to TRBJ1-1; a weak D match, TRBD1 (6 bases). The length of the CDR3 is 14 residues. V lost 6 bases and J 2 bases, leaving 13 bases between the germline ends. From germline, CDR1 is MNHEY and CDR2 SMNVEV (reference sequence). The CDR3, as DNA: TGTGCCAGCAGGCAAGGGACACTTAACACTGAAGCTTTCTTT. As protein: CASRQGTLNTEAFF.

The chain employs TRBV4-1 and TRBJ1-1; no firm D call. The germline V gene encodes CDR1 MGHRA and CDR2 YSYEKL. The CDR3 is 14 residues long. V dropped 4 bases and J dropped 5 bases, with 14 bases sitting between them. The CDR3, as DNA: TGCGCCAGCAGCCTGGCGGGCCCTGATACTGAAGCTTTCTTT. Translated: CASSLAGPDTEAFF.

Regarding this clone: The germline gene is not matched at one end of the junction; a read error may be the cause. The V call is TRBV6-5, the J call TRBJ2-7, with TRBD2 matching over 7 bases. Germline V gene sequence: CDR1 MNHEY, CDR2 SVGAGI. CDR3 length: 14 amino acids. The CDR3 here is CTSSYGEGYYEQYF. CDR3 in DNA: TGTACCAGCAGTTACGGGGAGGGGTACTACGAGCAGTACTTC.

The rearrangement uses TRBV5-4 and TRBJ2-2; 10 positions agree with TRBD2. The germline V gene has CDR1 SGHNT and CDR2 YYREEE (reference sequence). This CDR3 comprises 16 residues. Trimming at V came to 4 bases and at J to 2 bases, leaving 5 bases not matched to a gene. Written as DNA, the CDR3 is TGTGCCAGCAGCCGACTAGCGGGCATTAACACCGGGGAGCTGTTTTTT. Amino acids: CASSRLAGINTGELFF.

This chain connects TRBV5-4 to TRBJ2-1; 8 nucleotides match TRBD2. V lost 0 bases, J lost 5 bases, and 7 bases stayed unmatched. Germline V gives CDR1 SGHNT, CDR2 YYREEE (reference sequence). The CDR3 covers 16 residues. CDR3 in amino acids: CASSLGGGRINNEQFF. The CDR3 coding sequence is TGTGCCAGCAGCTTGGGTGGCGGGAGGATAAACAATGAGCAGTTCTTC. Together with reference TRBV5-4 and TRBJ2-1, the CDR3 gives the full variable domain: ETGVTQSPTHLIKTRGQQVTLRCSSQSGHNTVSWYQQALGQGPQFIFQYYREEENGRGNFPPRFSGLQFPNYSSELNVNALELDDSALYLCASSLGGGRINNEQFFGPGTRLTVL.